This T cell receptor beta chain is from a study of blood T cell repertoires in COVID-19. Study overall: Sources were T cells, B-cell-depleted T cells, or PBMCs; the material itself was cDNA or gDNA.

This CDR3 comprises 14 residues. V gave up 6 bases and J gave up 5 bases, with 16 bases separating them. CDR1 is SNHLY, CDR2 FYNNEI, per germline. Libraries were prepared by immunoSEQ multiplex PCR; TCRdb keeps only in-frame clonotypes and omits some of them. Of 310,000 or so clones in the sample, 80% to 95% were seen once. This chain connects TRBV2 to TRBJ1-2, with D perhaps matching TRBD1 (5 bases). Material: peripheral blood. The clonotype was recovered from a woman in her 30s with COVID-19, enrolled during active disease. The CDR3, as DNA: TGTGCCAGCAGGAGAGACGGGACTGCATATGGCTACACCTTC. As protein: CASRRDGTAYGYTF.